This T cell receptor (beta chain) was found in a study of vaccination effects on CD4 cells after COVID-19. Produced via immunoSEQ multiplex PCR; TCRdb's table is partial and in-frame only. The sample includes roughly 63,000 clones, roughly 75% of them seen just once. This CDR3 has 13 residues. Trimming took 10 bases from V and 7 from J, leaving 16 bases between them. CDR1 is SEHNR and CDR2 is FQNEAQ in the germline V gene (reference sequence). Antigen-specific CD4+ T cells were first expanded with viral peptide pools by the ViraFEST assay and only then sequenced. Scientists isolated CD4+ T cells after an approximately ten-day culture period ended. According to the study, vaccine recipients showed no prior SARS-CoV-2 infection and negative nucleocapsid antibodies. Concerning this clone: Its cognate antigen is unknown.

The chain is built from TRBV7-9 and TRBJ1-4, with D uncertain. This TCR came from a human donor who received a COVID-19 vaccine. Sample: CD4+ T cells from PBMCs cultured with HCoV-OC43 spike peptides, taken before COVID-19 vaccination. Subset meaning: HCoV-OC43 spike overlapping peptide pool stimulation. DNA of the CDR3: TGTGCCACCCGGGGAGGGTTGGGTGAAAAACTGTTTTTT. This translates into CATRGGLGEKLFF.